Below, 29 T cell receptor beta chains from the same sample are listed, as sequenced in a study of T cell responses to AZD1222 COVID-19 vaccine. Measured with immunoSEQ multiplex PCR; TCRdb has only the in-frame clones, and not every one. The sample records 160,000 or so clones, 88% being singletons. The input for sequencing was peripheral blood, taken 28 days after the second AZD1222 dose. The receptor source for this set is an adult who received the AZD1222 COVID-19 vaccine.

The rearrangement links TRBV27 to TRBJ2-3; D not certain. The V and J ends lost 3 bases and 3 bases respectively, with 10 bases between them. The CDR3 extends over 14 amino acids. Germline loops: CDR1 MNHEY, CDR2 SMNVEV (reference sequence). This chain's CDR3 is CASSLVKVTDTQYF. The CDR3 DNA sequence: TGTGCCAGCAGTTTGGTGAAAGTTACAGATACGCAGTATTTT.

The V gene is TRBV20-1, the J gene TRBJ1-3; the D gene is possibly TRBD1 (6 bases). V was pared by 3 bases and J by 2 bases, with 8 bases between. This CDR3 has 13 amino acids. CDR1 and CDR2 from the germline V gene are DFQATT and SNEGSKA (reference sequence). CDR3 nucleotide sequence: TGCAGTGCTAGTTACAGGGCTGGAAACACCATATATTTT. Encoded protein: CSASYRAGNTIYF.

This clone was detected once. The chain has TRBV10-2 and TRBJ2-1; TRBD2 agrees at 8 bases. The CDR3 sequence is 15 residues long. The V and J ends lost 3 bases and 7 bases, in that order; junction bases with no gene match: 8. In germline, CDR1 is WSHSY, CDR2 SAAADI. The CDR3 sequence is CASSDPSGWGNEQFF. CDR3 DNA sequence: TGCGCCAGCAGTGACCCTAGCGGGTGGGGAAATGAGCAGTTCTTC.

This clone was seen a handful of times. This specimen includes other DNA sequences encoding the same CDR3. The chain carries TRBV29-1 and TRBJ1-1; no firm D call. Germline V CDR1 and CDR2: SQVTM, ANQGSEA. There are 10 residues in the CDR3. Deletions cut 7 bases from V and 2 bases from J, with 5 bases between. CDR3 region: CSAKNTEAFF. CDR3 nucleotide sequence: TGCAGCGCTAAAAACACTGAAGCTTTCTTT.

This clone was seen only a few times. The genes are TRBV14 and TRBJ1-4, with D tentatively TRBD1 (5 bases). The length of the CDR3 is 13 residues. Trimming left V 4 bases short and J 14 bases short, with 17 bases between. Germline V gene data show CDR1 as SGHDN and CDR2 as FVKESK. CDR3 DNA sequence: TGTGCCAGCAGCCCATTCCTCCAGGGTCAGCTGTTTTTT. Protein: CASSPFLQGQLFF.

The rearrangement uses TRBV7-9 and TRBJ2-3, with 7 bases fitting TRBD2. Germline CDR1 and CDR2: SEHNR and FQNEAQ (reference sequence). The trim removed 5 bases at V and 3 bases at J, leaving 8 bases unmatched. This CDR3 spans 15 amino acids. The CDR3 DNA reads as TGTGCCAGCAGCCCCCTTTTGGGGGGGACAGATACGCAGTATTTT. Encoded protein: CASSPLLGGTDTQYF.

J is TRBJ2-2 and V is TRBV7-8; TRBD1 might be the D (6 bases). The CDR3 runs 15 residues. CDR1 and CDR2 (germline): SGHVS, FQNEAQ. V lost 2 bases, J lost 1 base, and 8 bases lay in between. The CDR3 DNA sequence: TGTGCCAGCAGCTTACTACAGGGGAACACCGGGGAGCTGTTTTTT. Amino acids: CASSLLQGNTGELFF.

This clone was recorded a few times. The V gene is TRBV15, the J gene TRBJ2-5; D is unresolved. This CDR3 has 15 residues. The V end lost 1 base, the J end lost 5 bases, and 14 bases lay between the germline ends. Germline CDR1 reads LNHNV; CDR2 reads YYDKDF (reference sequence). CDR3 residues: CATSRAGIERETQYF. CDR3 nucleotides: TGTGCCACCAGCAGAGCCGGCATCGAGAGGGAGACCCAGTACTTC.

The chain employs TRBV18 and TRBJ2-2; D not certain. The germline V gene has CDR1 KGHSH and CDR2 LQKENI. With 1 base removed from V and 7 bases from J, the gap between germline ends came to 7 bases. This CDR3 contains 13 residues. The CDR3 bases are TGTGCCAGCTCACCACTCCCGTACGGGGAGCTGTTTTTT. It yields the protein CASSPLPYGELFF.

V is TRBV15 and J is TRBJ1-4, with a tentative D call TRBD1 (5 bases). The CDR3 totals 16 residues. The germline V gene encodes CDR1 LNHNV and CDR2 YYDKDF (reference sequence). V shed 4 bases and J shed 5 bases, with 17 bases lying between them. The CDR3 sequence is CATSKPRRQGNEKLFF. DNA of the CDR3: TGTGCCACCAGCAAACCCCGTAGGCAGGGAAATGAAAAACTGTTTTTT.

This sequence joins TRBV2 and TRBJ2-3; TRBD2 is a possible D gene (5 bases). The V gene's germline CDR1 is SNHLY and CDR2 FYNNEI. The CDR3 covers 12 residues. With 2 bases removed from V and 7 bases from J, the gap between germline ends came to 7 bases. DNA for the CDR3: TGTGCCAGCAGTGAACGGGATTATACGCAGTATTTT. Its translation: CASSERDYTQYF.

The gene calls are TRBV6-5 and TRBJ1-2; D not certain. The CDR3 has 12 residues. Germline values: CDR1 MNHEY, CDR2 SVGAGI. Between the trimmed V and J ends, which lost 8 bases and 5 bases, there was a span of 12 bases. CDR3 in amino acids: CASQDPRYGYTF. The CDR3 nucleotides are TGTGCCAGCCAGGACCCGCGGTATGGCTACACCTTC.

V usage is TRBV24-1 and J usage is TRBJ2-2; no reliable D call. Germline CDR1 reads KGHDR; CDR2 reads SFDVKD. CDR3 length: 14 residues. Trimming took off 4 bases at V and 4 bases at J, with 9 bases between the two ends. The CDR3 DNA follows: TGTGCCACCAGTGACTCCGTTAGCACCGGGGAGCTGTTTTTT. Translating gives CATSDSVSTGELFF.

The rearrangement joins TRBV11-3 to TRBJ2-3; D remains ambiguous. V gave up 1 base and J gave up 8 bases, with 7 bases separating them. This CDR3 has 12 amino acids. The germline gives CDR1 SGHNT, CDR2 YENEEA. This CDR3 is CASSLGGGTQYF. In nucleotides, the CDR3 is TGTGCCAGCAGCTTAGGGGGTGGTACGCAGTATTTT.

The V gene is TRBV6-2 or TRBV6-3, the J gene TRBJ1-6; TRBD1 is a possible D gene (5 bases). Germline CDR1 reads MNHEY; CDR2 reads SVGEGT. Trimming removed 2 bases from V and 12 bases from J, with 17 bases in between. CDR3 size: 15 residues. CDR3: CASSYADSTRGPLHF. CDR3 DNA: TGTGCCAGCAGTTACGCAGACAGCACGCGGGGACCCCTCCACTTT.

The chain uses TRBV5-6 and TRBJ2-6; D remains ambiguous. The CDR3 sequence is 15 residues long. CDR1 is SGHDT, CDR2 YYEEEE, per germline. The ends were cut back, 2 bases at V and 2 bases at J, with 8 bases in the middle. The CDR3 DNA sequence: TGTGCCAGCAGCTTCTGGACGGCTGGGGCCAACGTCCTGACTTTC. Encoded protein: CASSFWTAGANVLTF.

This rearrangement joins TRBV11-3 to TRBJ2-1; D might be TRBD2 (6 bases). CDR3 size: 13 residues. The V end lost 3 bases, the J end lost 6 bases, and 9 bases lay between the germline ends. Germline values: CDR1 SGHNT, CDR2 YENEEA. CDR3 amino acids: CASSLEGPNEQFF. CDR3 in DNA: TGTGCCAGCAGCTTGGAGGGTCCCAATGAGCAGTTCTTC.

V usage is TRBV27 and J usage is TRBJ2-5; D not certain. CDR1 and CDR2 from the germline V gene are MNHEY and SMNVEV (reference sequence). Trimming shortened V by 3 bases and J by 2 bases, and 4 bases separated the two germline ends. The CDR3 covers 12 residues. CDR3 DNA: TGTGCCAGCAGTTTTCAACAAGAGACCCAGTACTTC. This encodes CASSFQQETQYF.

The J gene is TRBJ1-6, the V gene TRBV6-6; the D is unclear. V was pared by 4 bases and J by 11 bases, with 0 bases between. This CDR3 region has 9 residues. The germline V gene encodes CDR1 MNHNY and CDR2 SVGAGI (reference sequence). The CDR3 DNA sequence: TGTGCCAGCAGTTCACCCCTCCACTTT. Its protein is CASSSPLHF.

The V gene is TRBV18, the J gene TRBJ1-1; D is uncertain. From germline, CDR1 is KGHSH and CDR2 LQKENI. CDR3 length equals 15 residues. V was cut by 5 bases and J by 0 bases, with 13 bases left in between. The CDR3 here is CASSISSQLNTEAFF. Here the CDR3 DNA reads TGTGCCAGCTCAATTAGTTCACAACTGAACACTGAAGCTTTCTTT.

In DNA, the CDR3 is TGTGCCAGCTCACCACTCCCTAATCTGGGGGATGAGCAGTTCTTC. This gives the protein CASSPLPNLGDEQFF. The chain couples TRBV18 to TRBJ2-1; D may be TRBD1 or TRBD2 (5 bases each). The germline V and J ends were trimmed by 1 base and 8 bases, with 15 bases remaining between them. The CDR3 runs to 15 residues. Germline loops: CDR1 KGHSH, CDR2 LQKENI.

The chain recombines TRBV6-1 with TRBJ1-2, with a tentative D call TRBD1 (6 bases). In germline, CDR1 is MNHNS, CDR2 SASEGT. The CDR3 is 13 residues long. Trimming shortened V by 3 bases and J by 7 bases, and 12 bases separated the two germline ends. The CDR3 region is CASSDQQGPGYTF. CDR3 sequence (DNA): TGTGCCAGCAGTGATCAGCAGGGGCCTGGCTACACCTTC.

The V call is TRBV4-2, the J call TRBJ2-3; TRBD2 is a possible D gene (5 bases). The CDR3 loop spans 13 amino acids. V was clipped by 4 bases and J by 1 base, with 6 bases between them. From germline, CDR1 is LGHNA and CDR2 YNFKEQ. CDR3 protein: CASSPGGTDTQYF. In DNA form, the CDR3 reads TGTGCCAGCAGCCCCGGGGGCACAGATACGCAGTATTTT.

The chain couples TRBV6-5 to TRBJ1-5; TRBD1 aligns across 9 bases. Germline-derived CDR1 and CDR2 are MNHEY and SVGAGI. This CDR3 comprises 12 residues. V trimming: 8 bases; J trimming: 6 bases; junction bases outside the gene matches: 2. The CDR3 bases are TGTGCCAGCCAACAGGGGGCTCAGCCCCAGCATTTT. Residues: CASQQGAQPQHF.

V usage is TRBV9 and J usage is TRBJ2-5; D ambiguous. Germline V CDR1 and CDR2: SGDLS, YYNGEE. V lost 3 bases, J lost 4 bases, and 10 bases lay in between. The CDR3 length is 13 residues. In DNA form, the CDR3 reads TGTGCCAGCAGCGGGACCCTGGGAGAGACCCAGTACTTC. Amino acid sequence: CASSGTLGETQYF.

CDR3: CASSYVPGRNGNTIYF. The CDR3 nucleotides read TGTGCCAGCAGTTACGTACCGGGCCGTAACGGAAACACCATATATTTT. The V and J genes are TRBV6-2 or TRBV6-3 and TRBJ1-3; D is undetermined. V dropped 2 bases and J dropped 4 bases, with 15 bases sitting between them. CDR3 length: 16 residues. Germline V gene lookup returns CDR1 MNHEY and CDR2 SVGEGT.

This chain links TRBV5-1 with TRBJ1-2; TRBD1 aligns across 7 bases. Unmatched junction bases numbered 9, after V lost 4 bases and J lost 6 bases. CDR3 length equals 14 residues. Germline lookup yields CDR1 SGHRS and CDR2 YFSETQ. In DNA, the CDR3 is TGCGCCAGCAGCATGGACAGGCGAGGCCATGGCTACACCTTC. Translated, it gives CASSMDRRGHGYTF.

This clone was seen only a few times. The rearrangement links TRBV3-1 (or the pseudogene TRBV3-2) to TRBJ2-5, with a weak D call TRBD2 (6 bases). This CDR3 has 13 amino acids. The V gene's germline CDR1 is LGHDT and CDR2 YNNKEL (reference sequence). Trimming left V 2 bases short and J 3 bases short, with 7 bases between. The CDR3, as DNA: TGTGCCAGCAGCCAACGGAGGGAAGAGACCCAGTACTTC. Its translation is CASSQRREETQYF.

The chain joins TRBV12-3 or TRBV12-4 to TRBJ2-7; D ambiguous. The CDR3 extends over 12 amino acids. Trimming pared 6 bases from V and 3 bases from J, leaving 9 bases between. The CDR3, as DNA: TGTGCCAGCAGCCCTTTTTTCTACGAGCAGTACTTC. Its translation: CASSPFFYEQYF.